Detailed here is one T cell receptor (beta chain). The sample comes from a study of T-cell reconstitution after alpha-beta-depleted transplantation in children. CDR3 length: 15 amino acids. Per germline, CDR1 SGHTA and CDR2 FQGTGA. Trimming left V 5 bases short and J 5 bases short, with 18 bases between. Unique molecular identifiers were used in preparing the TCRbeta library. MiXCR was run by TCRdb on the PCR reads, yielding one entry per CDR3 protein. The sample shows around 96,000 distinct CDR3 sequences, 9.5% to 15% of them seen only once. The TCR was taken from a human donor who donated a stem cell graft to a child with inherited bone marrow failure. The chain couples TRBV7-3 to TRBJ2-5; maybe TRBD1 (7 bases). The sequencing used PBMCs from the stem cell graft donor, collected from the stem cell graft. The CDR3 spells CASSPPGGLRETQYF. Written as DNA, the CDR3 is TGTGCCAGCAGCCCCCCAGGGGGGCTCCGGGAGACCCAGTACTTC.